The 27 T cell receptor beta chains presented below share a single source sample, sequenced in a study of early T cells in non-severe SARS-CoV-2 infection. TCRdb called the 5' RACE reads again in MiXCR, with one record for every CDR3 protein. There are tens of thousands of distinct CDR3 sequences in the sample; roughly 15% occur only once, and roughly 4.2% lies in the top ten. Specimen: whole blood, collected at baseline. The receptors were sampled from an adult who was a healthcare worker with PCR-confirmed SARS-CoV-2 infection or an uninfected control (not recorded which).

The V and J genes are TRBV10-3 and TRBJ2-1, with a possible D match to TRBD2 (5 bases). The V gene's germline CDR1 is ENHRY and CDR2 SYGVKD. The V gene lost 4 bases and the J gene lost 13 bases, with 14 bases spanning the gap. The CDR3 is made up of 12 amino acids. Here the CDR3 reads CAISGGQVLQFF. CDR3 in DNA: TGTGCCATCAGTGGAGGGCAGGTCCTTCAGTTCTTC.

This clonotype was seen a handful of times. V usage is TRBV11-3 and J usage is TRBJ1-1, with TRBD1 as a possible D gene (5 bases). Germline V gene sequence: CDR1 SGHNT, CDR2 YENEEA. This CDR3 region has 13 residues. Trimming stripped 5 bases from V and 1 base from J, with 8 bases between. The CDR3 nucleotides read TGTGCCAGCAGCAACACAGGGAACACTGAAGCTTTCTTT. It is translated as CASSNTGNTEAFF.

The chain recombines TRBV29-1 with TRBJ2-1, with 10 nucleotides matching TRBD2. The germline CDR1 and CDR2 sequences are SQVTM and ANQGSEA. The V segment lost 3 bases and the J segment 0 bases; nucleotides outside the gene matches: 11. The CDR3 consists of 18 residues. The CDR3: CSVEKSGRAFRSYNEQFF. In DNA form, the CDR3 reads TGCAGCGTTGAGAAGAGCGGGAGGGCCTTTCGCTCCTACAATGAGCAGTTCTTC.

The chain joins TRBV29-1 to TRBJ1-6, with 9 bases aligning to TRBD1. Trimming at V came to 6 bases and at J to 4 bases, leaving 1 base not matched to a gene. CDR1 is SQVTM and CDR2 is ANQGSEA in the germline V gene. This CDR3 is built from 13 residues. In DNA, the CDR3 is TGCAGCGTGGGGACAGGGTATAATTCACCCCTCCACTTT. Amino acid sequence: CSVGTGYNSPLHF.

The chain has TRBV4-1 and TRBJ2-3; maybe TRBD2 (5 bases). Germline V gene lookup returns CDR1 MGHRA and CDR2 YSYEKL. This CDR3 comprises 13 residues. V shed 4 bases and J shed 9 bases, with 14 bases lying between them. Written as DNA, the CDR3 is TGCGCCAGCAGCCCCCCGATGGGAGAAACGCAGTATTTT. It translates to CASSPPMGETQYF.

Only one count was recorded for this clonotype. The V and J genes are TRBV3-1 and TRBJ1-5; 9 positions agree with TRBD1. Unmatched junction bases numbered 14, after V lost 1 base and J lost 7 bases. Germline assignment: CDR1 LGHDT and CDR2 YNNKEL (reference sequence). The CDR3 covers 18 residues. The CDR3 bases are TGTGCCAGCAGCCAAGCTTACCCCGGCGGGACAGGGAGGCAGCCCCAGCATTTT. It specifies CASSQAYPGGTGRQPQHF.

A few counts support this clonotype. The chain is built from TRBV5-1 and TRBJ2-1; 7 positions match TRBD1. There are 15 residues in the CDR3. The V gene end was trimmed by 2 bases and the J gene end by 8 bases; junction bases not matched to a gene: 10. Germline V gives CDR1 SGHRS, CDR2 YFSETQ. CDR3 DNA: TGCGCCAGCAGCTTTTTTGACAGGGATTTGGATGAGCAGTTCTTC. This codes for CASSFFDRDLDEQFF.

This clonotype was recorded at least ten times. The chain uses TRBV25-1 and TRBJ1-1; D gene ambiguous. The CDR3 covers 12 residues. The germline CDR1 and CDR2 sequences are MGHDK and SYGVNS. V was pared by 3 bases and J by 5 bases, with 7 bases between. CDR3 sequence (DNA): TGTGCCAGCAGTGAGGGTTTAACTGAAGCTTTCTTT. Amino acids: CASSEGLTEAFF.

This clonotype was seen only a few times. The chain is built from TRBV25-1 and TRBJ1-5; no clear D gene. CDR1 is MGHDK, CDR2 SYGVNS, per germline. V was pared by 3 bases and J by 3 bases, with 9 bases between. This CDR3 has 14 residues. CDR3 sequence (DNA): TGTGCCAGCAGTGAGGGCCGTTACAATCAGCCCCAGCATTTT. Protein: CASSEGRYNQPQHF.

The sample holds many counts of this clonotype. V gene TRBV14 combines with J gene TRBJ2-3; D remains ambiguous. CDR3 length: 14 amino acids. V was pared by 4 bases and J by 4 bases, with 12 bases between. From germline, CDR1 is SGHDN and CDR2 FVKESK. The CDR3 spells CASSRRREADTQYF. The CDR3 bases are TGTGCCAGCAGCCGACGCAGAGAGGCAGATACGCAGTATTTT.

The rearrangement joins TRBV20-1 to TRBJ1-2; no clear D gene. V shed 6 bases and J shed 1 base, with 12 bases lying between them. Germline V gives CDR1 DFQATT, CDR2 SNEGSKA (reference sequence). The CDR3 sequence is 13 residues long. The CDR3 DNA sequence: TGCAGTGCCCACGACGGGAGTAACTATGGCTACACCTTC. This codes for CSAHDGSNYGYTF.

This sequence joins TRBV4-1 and TRBJ1-5; D is undetermined. This CDR3 has 13 residues. Trimming took off 3 bases at V and 5 bases at J, with 8 bases between the two ends. Germline values: CDR1 MGHRA, CDR2 YSYEKL. This CDR3 is CASSHSDDQPQHF. The DNA of the CDR3 is TGCGCCAGCAGCCATTCAGATGATCAGCCCCAGCATTTT.

The chain carries TRBV4-2 and TRBJ1-3; D is undetermined. Trimming removed 5 bases at V and 0 bases at J, with 8 bases between. The CDR3 sequence is 14 residues long. Germline-derived CDR1 and CDR2 are LGHNA and YNFKEQ. The CDR3 nucleotides read TGTGCCAGCAGCTATCCAAACTCTGGAAACACCATATATTTT. This codes for CASSYPNSGNTIYF.

This clonotype was counted between two and nine times. CDR3 bases: TGTGCCAGCACCCCGGGACAGATCAACACTGAAGCTTTCTTT. Translation gives CASTPGQINTEAFF. This chain joins TRBV6-6 and TRBJ1-1; 7 bases align to TRBD1. From germline, CDR1 is MNHNY and CDR2 SVGAGI (reference sequence). The CDR3 consists of 14 residues. Trimming removed 7 bases from V and 2 bases from J; junction bases left unmatched: 7.

This clonotype was observed many times. The rearrangement joins TRBV7-2 to TRBJ2-7; 11 bases fit TRBD1. The CDR3 sequence is 15 residues long. Germline V CDR1 and CDR2: SGHTA, FQGNSA. V trimming: 5 bases; J trimming: 4 bases; junction bases outside the gene matches: 7. CDR3 sequence (DNA): TGTGCCAGCAGCCCAGGACAGGGGGCGTTGTACGAGCAGTACTTC. This codes for CASSPGQGALYEQYF.

Only a few counts were recorded for this clonotype. The V gene is TRBV7-3, the J gene TRBJ2-2; 12 bases fit TRBD1. The germline gives CDR1 SGHTA, CDR2 FQGTGA. The CDR3 contains 16 residues. Trimming at V came to 5 bases and at J to 3 bases, leaving 4 bases not matched to a gene. CDR3 DNA: TGTGCCAGCAGCCCGGGACAGGGGGCGGACACCGGGGAGCTGTTTTTT. Protein product: CASSPGQGADTGELFF.

The chain has TRBV4-2 and TRBJ2-2, with 11 bases fitting TRBD2. This CDR3 has 16 residues. Per the germline V gene, CDR1 is LGHNA and CDR2 is YNFKEQ. The V and J ends lost 4 bases and 3 bases, in that order; junction bases with no gene match: 4. CDR3 coding DNA: TGTGCCAGCAGCCCCACTAGCGGGAGCGACACCGGGGAGCTGTTTTTT. Protein: CASSPTSGSDTGELFF.

This clonotype was seen ten or more times. The genes are TRBV2 and TRBJ2-7; D perhaps matches TRBD1 (6 bases). Germline CDR1 SNHLY, CDR2 FYNNEI. CDR3 length: 14 residues. V was pared by 6 bases and J by 0 bases, with 12 bases between. The CDR3 coding sequence is TGTGCCAGCAGCTTCCAGGGGAGCTCCTACGAGCAGTACTTC. Residues: CASSFQGSSYEQYF.

This sequence joins TRBV18 and TRBJ2-4, with 8 bases matching TRBD1. The CDR3 length is 17 residues. The germline V gene encodes CDR1 KGHSH and CDR2 LQKENI. V lost 3 bases to trimming and J lost 3 bases; unmatched junction nucleotides: 10. Here the CDR3 DNA reads TGTGCCAGCTCACCCGCCTCTGGACAGGGAGGCAAAAACATTCAGTACTTC. Amino acids: CASSPASGQGGKNIQYF.

In this sample, this clonotype turned up a few times. This chain links TRBV29-1 with TRBJ2-2; 12 bases are shared with TRBD2. Trimming at V came to 4 bases and at J to 4 bases, leaving 10 bases not matched to a gene. CDR1 is SQVTM, CDR2 ANQGSEA, per germline. There are 17 residues in the CDR3. For the CDR3, the DNA is TGCAGCGTTGGACTAGCGGGAGTGATGGAGGGCACCGGGGAGCTGTTTTTT. It specifies CSVGLAGVMEGTGELFF.

This clonotype was picked up a small number of times. The genes are TRBV20-1 and TRBJ2-4, with D perhaps matching TRBD1 (6 bases). Germline-derived CDR1 and CDR2 are DFQATT and SNEGSKA (reference sequence). This CDR3 has 17 residues. V shed 5 bases and J shed 1 base, with 21 bases lying between them. This chain's CDR3 is CSADRGRGLTAKNIQYF. CDR3 sequence (DNA): TGCAGTGCTGACCGCGGCAGGGGTCTTACCGCCAAAAACATTCAGTACTTC.

The J gene is TRBJ2-5, the V gene TRBV27, with 11 bases matching TRBD2. The germline CDR1 and CDR2 sequences are MNHEY and SMNVEV (reference sequence). With V trimmed by 5 bases and J by 4 bases, 3 bases remained unmatched. The CDR3 is 14 amino acids. The CDR3 DNA reads as TGTGCCAGCAGTCCTGGACTAGCGGGAGAGACCCAGTACTTC. It specifies CASSPGLAGETQYF.

This clonotype was detected only a few times. This rearrangement joins TRBV7-2 to TRBJ2-2; 9 nucleotides agree with TRBD2. V lost 5 bases to trimming and J lost 1 base; unmatched junction nucleotides: 2. The CDR3 is made up of 15 amino acids. Germline-derived CDR1 and CDR2 are SGHTA and FQGNSA. The CDR3 sequence: CASSRREGNTGELFF. CDR3 coding DNA: TGTGCCAGCAGCCGGCGGGAGGGGAACACCGGGGAGCTGTTTTTT.

The V gene is TRBV5-4, the J gene TRBJ2-6; no clear D. Trimming removed 0 bases at V and 2 bases at J, with 6 bases between. Per germline, CDR1 SGHNT and CDR2 YYREEE (reference sequence). The length of the CDR3 is 15 residues. For the CDR3, the DNA is TGTGCCAGCAGCTTGGCCTATACTGGGGCCAACGTCCTGACTTTC. It yields the protein CASSLAYTGANVLTF.

This clonotype showed up just a few times. The V and J genes are TRBV9 and TRBJ2-7; TRBD1 matches 11 bases. The CDR3 spans 13 residues. V lost 3 bases, J lost 7 bases, and 3 bases stayed unmatched. CDR1 SGDLS and CDR2 YYNGEE come from the germline V gene. CDR3 sequence reads: CASSGTGGVEQYF. DNA of the CDR3: TGTGCCAGCAGCGGGACAGGGGGCGTTGAGCAGTACTTC. Looking up the rest from reference TRBV9 and TRBJ2-7 gives the full variable domain: DSGVTQTPKHLITATGQRVTLRCSPRSGDLSVYWYQQSLDQGLQFLIQYYNGEERAKGNILERFSAQQFPDLHSELNLSSLELGDSALYFCASSGTGGVEQYFGPGTRLTVT.

This rearrangement joins TRBV28 to TRBJ1-3, with D possibly TRBD1 on 5 matching bases. This CDR3 contains 16 residues. V was clipped by 6 bases and J by 6 bases, with 21 bases between them. Germline values: CDR1 MDHEN, CDR2 SYDVKM. The DNA of the CDR3 is TGTGCCAGCAGACGACGACAGACCCTGGTAGAAAACACCATATATTTT. It yields the protein CASRRRQTLVENTIYF.

This clonotype showed up just a few times. V usage is TRBV4-1 and J usage is TRBJ1-1, with D maybe TRBD1 (6 bases). V was clipped by 0 bases and J by 5 bases, with 10 bases between them. The CDR3 sequence is 14 residues long. Germline assignment: CDR1 MGHRA and CDR2 YSYEKL. The chain's CDR3 is CASSQDPRGTEAFF. CDR3 coding DNA: TGCGCCAGCAGCCAAGATCCCAGGGGTACTGAAGCTTTCTTT.